This passage covers 30 T cell receptor beta chains from one sample sequenced in a study of T cell changes during pregnancy in multiple sclerosis. Using immunoSEQ multiplex PCR, the repertoire was profiled, and TCRdb retains in-frame clones only, with some absent. The table shows about 80,000 clones, with just over 90% occurring only once. The sequences come from peripheral blood, collected before pregnancy. Source of these receptors: a female donor with multiple sclerosis, enrolled in a pregnancy study.

The rearrangement uses TRBV4-1 and TRBJ1-5, with 8 bases lining up with TRBD1. The V gene end was trimmed by 0 bases and the J gene end by 3 bases; junction bases not matched to a gene: 1. This CDR3 region has 15 residues. Germline CDR1 is MGHRA and CDR2 is YSYEKL. CDR3 sequence: CASSQETGVNQPQHF. CDR3 DNA sequence: TGCGCCAGCAGCCAAGAGACAGGGGTCAATCAGCCCCAGCATTTT.

This rearrangement joins TRBV27 to TRBJ1-3; 8 nucleotides match TRBD1. The V gene's germline CDR1 is MNHEY and CDR2 SMNVEV (reference sequence). CDR3 length: 14 amino acids. V shed 6 bases, J shed 1 base, and the junction held 2 bases outside the gene matches. CDR3 DNA: TGTGCCAGCAGAGGACAGGGTTCTGGAAACACCATATATTTT. This translates into CASRGQGSGNTIYF.

Here the CDR3 reads CAISDDRGLDQPQHF. For the CDR3, the DNA is TGTGCCATCAGTGATGACAGGGGGCTGGATCAGCCCCAGCATTTT. The chain joins TRBV10-3 to TRBJ1-5; 10 bases line up with TRBD1. There are 15 residues in the CDR3. V shed 3 bases and J 5 bases; nucleotides not matched to a gene: 4. The germline V gene has CDR1 ENHRY and CDR2 SYGVKD.

The genes are TRBV20-1 and TRBJ2-1; 12 nucleotides agree with TRBD2. The germline CDR1 and CDR2 sequences are DFQATT and SNEGSKA (reference sequence). The CDR3 is 10 amino acids. V was pared by 6 bases and J by 14 bases, with 2 bases of the junction left unmatched. The CDR3: CSATSGGKFF. The CDR3 nucleotides are TGCAGTGCCACTAGCGGGGGGAAGTTCTTC.

V and J are TRBV13 and TRBJ1-1; D perhaps matches TRBD1 (5 bases). The V gene's germline CDR1 is PRHDT and CDR2 FYEKMQ (reference sequence). The CDR3 is made up of 14 amino acids. V lost 5 bases and J lost 1, with 11 bases in between. The CDR3 sequence: CASSQGTGNTEAFF. CDR3 coding DNA: TGTGCCAGCAGCCAAGGGACTGGGAACACTGAAGCTTTCTTT.

The chain joins TRBV9 to TRBJ2-7; TRBD1 might be the D (6 bases). From germline, CDR1 is SGDLS and CDR2 YYNGEE. Trimming removed 0 bases at V and 0 bases at J, with 10 bases between. This CDR3 is 15 amino acids long. The CDR3, as DNA: TGTGCCAGCAGCGTAGCTGTGGACAGCTCCTACGAGCAGTACTTC. Translation gives CASSVAVDSSYEQYF.

The V and J genes are TRBV6-5 and TRBJ1-1; D may be TRBD1 (6 bases). This CDR3 contains 13 residues. With 0 bases removed from V and 11 bases from J, the gap between germline ends came to 13 bases. Germline V gene data show CDR1 as MNHEY and CDR2 as SVGAGI. The CDR3 nucleotides are TGTGCCAGCAGTTACTCCGGGGGAGGGGGTGCTTTCTTT. Protein sequence: CASSYSGGGGAFF.

CDR3 region: CASSSRGLRGDTQYF. The CDR3 DNA is TGTGCCAGCAGCTCCCGGGGACTACGCGGAGATACGCAGTATTTT. The gene calls are TRBV7-8 and TRBJ2-3; 7 nucleotides agree with TRBD2. This CDR3 is built from 15 residues. The germline gives CDR1 SGHVS, CDR2 FQNEAQ. Trimming cost V 4 bases and J 5 bases; bases outside gene matches: 9. Full variable domain (rest looked up from reference TRBV7-8 and TRBJ2-3): GAGVSQSPRYKVAKRGQDVALRCDPISGHVSLFWYQQALGQGPEFLTYFQNEAQLDKSGLPSDRFFAERPEGSVSTLKIQRTQQEDSAVYLCASSSRGLRGDTQYFGPGTRLTVL.

J is TRBJ1-5 and V is TRBV28; 8 nucleotides agree with TRBD1. The germline V gene has CDR1 MDHEN and CDR2 SYDVKM. The V gene end was trimmed by 5 bases and the J gene end by 2 bases; junction bases not matched to a gene: 8. This CDR3 is 16 amino acids long. Here the CDR3 DNA reads TGTGCCAGCAGTCGGACAGGGATCTCCGGCAATCAGCCCCAGCATTTT. Amino acids: CASSRTGISGNQPQHF.

In its sample, this clone was seen once. This sequence joins TRBV7-8 and TRBJ2-7, with 7 bases aligning to TRBD1. Germline V gene lookup returns CDR1 SGHVS and CDR2 FQNEAQ. After removal of 5 bases from V and 0 bases from J, the junction contained 4 bases not matched to a gene. This CDR3 has 14 amino acids. The CDR3 DNA reads as TGTGCCAGCAGCGATGGGGACAGCTCCTACGAGCAGTACTTC. Translating gives CASSDGDSSYEQYF.

The chain combines TRBV6-5 with TRBJ2-1; 9 positions agree with TRBD2. J was trimmed by 2 bases and V by 7 bases; bases with no gene match: 6. This CDR3 region has 15 residues. Germline V gives CDR1 MNHEY, CDR2 SVGAGI. CDR3 coding DNA: TGTGCCAGCAACAAACTAGCGGGCCCCTACAATGAGCAGTTCTTC. Amino acid sequence: CASNKLAGPYNEQFF.

Points on this clone: Compared with germline, one end of the junction differs, possibly owing to a read error. The V and J genes are TRBV9 and TRBJ1-1; no clear D. Per germline, CDR1 SGDLS and CDR2 YYNGEE. The CDR3 has 14 amino acids. CDR3 in amino acids: CAGSLTSLNTEAFF. CDR3 bases: TGTGCCGGCAGCTTAACGAGTCTGAACACTGAAGCTTTCTTT.

The gene calls are TRBV19 and TRBJ2-2; D is possibly TRBD1 (6 bases). V was clipped by 1 base and J by 0 bases, with 18 bases between them. The CDR3 sequence is 19 residues long. Germline values: CDR1 LNHDA, CDR2 SQIVND (reference sequence). CDR3 coding DNA: TGTGCCAGTAGTATAGCGGGACAACCTACCACCGCGAACACCGGGGAGCTGTTTTTT. Encoded protein: CASSIAGQPTTANTGELFF.

The V and J genes are TRBV4-2 and TRBJ2-5; 9 nucleotides agree with TRBD2. With V trimmed by 0 bases and J by 7 bases, 9 bases remained unmatched. This CDR3 comprises 16 residues. Germline values: CDR1 LGHNA, CDR2 YNFKEQ. The CDR3 nucleotides are TGTGCCAGCAGCCAAGATGCTAGCGGGGCCCCTGGGACCCAGTACTTC. Translation: CASSQDASGAPGTQYF.

This rearrangement joins TRBV5-4 to TRBJ1-2; tentatively, D is TRBD1 (6 bases). V was shortened by 4 bases and J by 3 bases, with 13 bases between the two germline ends. The CDR3 has 14 amino acids. Germline V lookup: CDR1 SGHNT, CDR2 YYREEE (reference sequence). The CDR3 spells CASSEEGGHYGYTF. The CDR3 DNA follows: TGTGCCAGCAGCGAAGAAGGGGGTCACTATGGCTACACCTTC.

The V gene is TRBV5-4, the J gene TRBJ2-7; a possible D gene is TRBD1 (6 bases). The CDR3 consists of 16 residues. V gave up 3 bases and J gave up 7 bases, with 23 bases separating them. Germline V lookup: CDR1 SGHNT, CDR2 YYREEE (reference sequence). The CDR3 sequence: CASSSGARGDWSEQYF. In DNA, the CDR3 is TGTGCCAGCAGCTCCGGGGCCAGGGGTGATTGGTCGGAGCAGTACTTC.

This clone has only one observation. V gene TRBV15 combines with J gene TRBJ2-7; TRBD1 matches at 7 bases. Germline loops: CDR1 LNHNV, CDR2 YYDKDF (reference sequence). The J segment lost 3 bases and the V segment lost 2 bases, leaving 7 bases of the junction unmatched. This CDR3 contains 15 residues. CDR3 sequence reads: CATSRSGTAVYEQYF. The DNA for the CDR3 is TGTGCCACCAGCAGATCAGGGACAGCGGTCTACGAGCAGTACTTC.

This chain links TRBV2 with TRBJ1-1, with D perhaps matching TRBD1 (6 bases). V lost 4 bases, J lost 2 bases, and 11 bases lay in between. Germline CDR1 and CDR2: SNHLY and FYNNEI. The CDR3 runs to 14 residues. The CDR3 DNA follows: TGTGCCAGCAGTGTCTGGACAGCCAACACTGAAGCTTTCTTT. Its protein is CASSVWTANTEAFF.

This sequence joins TRBV9 and TRBJ1-1; no clear D. Germline assignment: CDR1 SGDLS and CDR2 YYNGEE. Trimming stripped 3 bases from V and 2 bases from J, with 5 bases between. This CDR3 has 12 residues. CDR3 in amino acids: CASSATNTEAFF. CDR3 bases: TGTGCCAGCAGCGCCACAAACACTGAAGCTTTCTTT.

The chain uses TRBV6-4 and TRBJ2-1; D is uncertain. CDR1 and CDR2 (germline): MRHNA, SNTAGT. Trimming removed 6 bases at V and 1 base at J, with 10 bases between. There are 14 residues in the CDR3. CDR3 DNA: TGTGCCAGCAGCCCCGAGGATTCCTACAATGAGCAGTTCTTC. Protein sequence: CASSPEDSYNEQFF.

In this sample, this clone turned up a few times. The chain couples TRBV27 to TRBJ2-2; D is possibly TRBD1 (6 bases). This CDR3 is built from 12 residues. Trimming shortened V by 5 bases and J by 7 bases, and 8 bases separated the two germline ends. Per the germline V gene, CDR1 is MNHEY and CDR2 is SMNVEV (reference sequence). CDR3 in DNA: TGTGCCAGCAGTCAGGGGATCGGGGAGCTGTTTTTT. Amino acid sequence: CASSQGIGELFF.

This clone was detected only a few times. CDR3 amino acids: CASEREAEAFF. The CDR3 DNA is TGTGCTAGTGAAAGAGAGGCTGAAGCTTTCTTT. The chain couples TRBV12-5 to TRBJ1-1; D is undetermined. The V gene lost 7 bases and the J gene lost 6 bases, with 9 bases spanning the gap. The germline V gene has CDR1 LGHNT and CDR2 FRNRAP. The CDR3 length is 11 residues.

This chain's CDR3 is CASRLAGGTDTQYF. Here the CDR3 DNA reads TGTGCCAGCAGACTAGCGGGGGGCACAGATACGCAGTATTTT. The J gene is TRBJ2-3, the V gene TRBV7-2; 11 bases are a match to TRBD2. The V segment lost 6 bases and the J segment 1 base; nucleotides outside the gene matches: 0. Germline V CDR1 and CDR2: SGHTA, FQGNSA. The CDR3 spans 14 residues.

This clone appeared a single time. The chain couples TRBV9 to TRBJ2-3, with D tentatively TRBD2 (5 bases). Germline assignment: CDR1 SGDLS and CDR2 YYNGEE. V was clipped by 1 base and J by 0 bases, with 9 bases between them. The CDR3 has 15 residues. The CDR3 DNA reads as TGTGCCAGCAGCGTACGGCGGGCTAGCACAGATACGCAGTATTTT. Translated, it gives CASSVRRASTDTQYF.

The rearrangement joins TRBV5-4 to TRBJ2-5; D gene uncertain. Per germline, CDR1 SGHNT and CDR2 YYREEE (reference sequence). Trimming took off 2 bases at V and 2 bases at J, with 7 bases between the two ends. The CDR3 runs to 13 residues. In DNA form, the CDR3 reads TGTGCCAGCAGCTTAACAGATCAAGAGACCCAGTACTTC. It encodes CASSLTDQETQYF.

The count of this clone is one. The chain has TRBV9 and TRBJ2-1, with 7 positions matching TRBD2. This CDR3 is built from 14 residues. Germline V gives CDR1 SGDLS, CDR2 YYNGEE. V lost 0 bases, J lost 9 bases, and 6 bases stayed unmatched. The CDR3 sequence: CASSVGLAVTEQFF. DNA of the CDR3: TGTGCCAGCAGCGTAGGCCTAGCGGTGACTGAGCAGTTCTTC.

This chain uses TRBV19 with TRBJ1-3; 7 nucleotides align to TRBD1. J was trimmed by 3 bases and V by 5 bases; bases with no gene match: 4. The length of the CDR3 is 14 residues. From germline, CDR1 is LNHDA and CDR2 SQIVND (reference sequence). This CDR3 is CASSPTGNGNTIYF. CDR3 in DNA: TGTGCCAGTAGTCCGACAGGGAATGGAAACACCATATATTTT.

This chain joins TRBV2 and TRBJ2-2, with 8 bases lining up with TRBD2. This CDR3 comprises 16 residues. Germline CDR1 SNHLY, CDR2 FYNNEI. Unmatched junction bases numbered 5, after V lost 4 bases and J lost 1 base. The CDR3 protein is CASSAGLAGNTGELFF. As DNA, the CDR3 is TGTGCCAGCAGTGCGGGGCTAGCGGGGAACACCGGGGAGCTGTTTTTT.

The chain combines TRBV9 with TRBJ2-7; perhaps TRBD2 as D (6 bases). V was trimmed by 3 bases and J by 6 bases, leaving 10 bases between them. This CDR3 has 12 amino acids. In germline, CDR1 is SGDLS, CDR2 YYNGEE. CDR3: CASSATSSEQYF. The CDR3 DNA is TGTGCCAGCAGCGCGACTAGTAGCGAGCAGTACTTC.

V is TRBV9 and J is TRBJ1-3; a possible D gene is TRBD1 (5 bases). Trimming took off 4 bases at V and 1 base at J, with 15 bases between the two ends. The germline gives CDR1 SGDLS, CDR2 YYNGEE. The CDR3 runs 16 residues. The CDR3 protein is CASSPAIWTSGNTIYF. The CDR3 coding sequence is TGTGCCAGCAGCCCCGCCATATGGACATCTGGAAACACCATATATTTT.